Below, 23 T cell receptor beta chains from the same sample are listed, as sequenced in a study of CD8 T cells in ankylosing spondylitis. Notes on the study in general: The study identified a TCR beta motif of eight highly homologous variants that appeared characteristic of ankylosing spondylitis blood.

These TCRs are of unknown antigen specificity. TCRdb recomputed calls from the 5' RACE reads with MiXCR, one row per CDR3 protein. Here the sample spans about 800,000 distinct CDR3 sequences, approximately 12% being singletons. The specimen sequenced was blood, either unsorted or a sorted T cell fraction (not recorded which). The source of these receptors is a male donor with ankylosing spondylitis.

Ten or more counts support this clonotype. The chain couples TRBV6-6 to TRBJ1-5; D is possibly TRBD1 (5 bases). The CDR3 extends over 13 amino acids. The V end lost 5 bases, the J end lost 7 bases, and 12 bases lay between the germline ends. Germline V gene lookup returns CDR1 MNHNY and CDR2 SVGAGI (reference sequence). The CDR3 reads CASSTGGPQPQHF. The DNA for the CDR3 is TGTGCCAGCAGTACGGGGGGTCCGCAGCCCCAGCATTTT.

A few counts support this clonotype. The rearrangement joins TRBV5-1 to TRBJ1-2; tentatively, D is TRBD1 (5 bases). The CDR3 has 14 amino acids. Germline V gene lookup returns CDR1 SGHRS and CDR2 YFSETQ. Trimming removed 6 bases from V and 8 bases from J, with 20 bases in between. The chain's CDR3 is CASTPDDRLIGYTF. The CDR3 bases are TGCGCCAGCACCCCAGACGACAGACTCATCGGCTACACCTTC.

This clonotype was detected only a few times. V gene TRBV20-1 combines with J gene TRBJ2-3; the D gene is possibly TRBD2 (7 bases). The CDR3 is 14 residues long. Germline V gene data show CDR1 as DFQATT and CDR2 as SNEGSKA (reference sequence). V was pared by 6 bases and J by 3 bases, with 16 bases between. CDR3 sequence reads: CSASGGLLTDTQYF. The CDR3 bases are TGCAGTGCCTCGGGGGGCCTTTTGACAGATACGCAGTATTTT.

V and J are TRBV6-1 and TRBJ2-3; D perhaps matches TRBD2 (6 bases). The germline CDR1 and CDR2 sequences are MNHNS and SASEGT. Trimming cost V 2 bases and J 5 bases, with 17 bases left between them. The CDR3 consists of 16 residues. In DNA form, the CDR3 reads TGTGCCAGCAGTGAATGGGCGGAGGGGTCCCTAGATACGCAGTATTTT. Its protein is CASSEWAEGSLDTQYF.

The CDR3 sequence is CSARDWFRAQETQYF. CDR3 nucleotides: TGCAGTGCTAGAGATTGGTTTCGGGCCCAAGAGACCCAGTACTTC. The rearrangement uses TRBV20-1 and TRBJ2-5; no firm D call. Germline V gives CDR1 DFQATT, CDR2 SNEGSKA (reference sequence). The V gene lost 0 bases and the J gene lost 1 base, with 12 bases spanning the gap. The CDR3 is made up of 15 amino acids.

The chain uses TRBV29-1 and TRBJ1-2, with TRBD1 matching over 10 bases. The CDR3 length is 13 residues. V was pared by 6 bases and J by 8 bases, with 9 bases of the junction left unmatched. Germline CDR1 SQVTM, CDR2 ANQGSEA. The CDR3 coding sequence is TGCAGCGTCACCGGGACAGGGGATGCGGGCTACACCTTC. It specifies CSVTGTGDAGYTF.

The sample holds many counts of this clonotype. This chain uses TRBV20-1 with TRBJ2-1; 8 nucleotides agree with TRBD2. The CDR3 extends over 14 amino acids. V shed 6 bases and J 6 bases; nucleotides not matched to a gene: 10. CDR1 and CDR2 from the germline V gene are DFQATT and SNEGSKA (reference sequence). CDR3 sequence: CSALTTSGGNEQFF. The DNA for the CDR3 is TGCAGTGCCTTGACTACAAGCGGGGGCAATGAGCAGTTCTTC.

This clonotype was found a few times. V usage is TRBV6-6 and J usage is TRBJ1-1; 8 bases agree with TRBD1. Germline V gives CDR1 MNHNY, CDR2 SVGAGI (reference sequence). V was clipped by 6 bases and J by 5 bases; unmatched bases: 5. This CDR3 region has 13 residues. The CDR3 loop reads CASRDYRGTEAFF. The CDR3 nucleotides are TGTGCCAGCAGAGACTACAGGGGGACTGAAGCTTTCTTT.

The rearrangement joins TRBV5-1 to TRBJ2-3, with TRBD1 as a possible D gene (5 bases). The CDR3 is 15 amino acids. Germline V gene data show CDR1 as SGHRS and CDR2 as YFSETQ. V was clipped by 3 bases and J by 5 bases, with 16 bases between them. The CDR3, as DNA: TGCGCCAGCAGCTCGATCGACAGCACCCTAGATACGCAGTATTTT. Protein product: CASSSIDSTLDTQYF.

In this sample, this clonotype turned up once. A much bigger clone sits one base away, suggesting this may be a read error. No conserved phenylalanine or tryptophan ends this CDR3, so it is likely a read error. The chain uses TRBV29-1 and TRBJ2-3; D gene unclear. V gave up 6 bases and J gave up 1 base, with 8 bases separating them. The CDR3 has 12 amino acids. The germline V gene has CDR1 SQVTM and CDR2 ANQGSEA. The CDR3 region has the DNA TGCAGCGTAGCTACAGGCACAGATACGCAGTATATT. Protein: CSVATGTDTQYI.

The chain carries TRBV18 and TRBJ1-1, with 7 nucleotides matching TRBD1. Trimming at V came to 3 bases and at J to 8 bases, leaving 3 bases not matched to a gene. Germline V lookup: CDR1 KGHSH, CDR2 LQKENI. The CDR3 spans 12 residues. The CDR3 nucleotides are TGTGCCAGCTCACCCGCAGGGGGGGAAGCTTTCTTT. Translating gives CASSPAGGEAFF.

The chain employs TRBV12-3 or TRBV12-4 and TRBJ2-1; a weak D match, TRBD2 (6 bases). The CDR3 extends over 15 amino acids. The germline V and J ends were trimmed by 2 bases and 5 bases, with 13 bases remaining between them. The DNA for the CDR3 is TGTGCCAGCAGTTTAAGACTAGTGTCGAACAATGAGCAGTTCTTC. This gives the protein CASSLRLVSNNEQFF.

The chain recombines TRBV28 with TRBJ2-3, with 8 bases that match TRBD2. J was trimmed by 7 bases and V by 5 bases; bases with no gene match: 11. This CDR3 comprises 15 residues. Germline V lookup: CDR1 MDHEN, CDR2 SYDVKM. CDR3 nucleotides: TGTGCCAGCAGTACTACCGGGACTAGGGGGAATACGCAGTATTTT. Amino acid sequence: CASSTTGTRGNTQYF.

This chain connects TRBV20-1 to TRBJ1-2; D call uncertain. CDR1 is DFQATT, CDR2 SNEGSKA, per germline (reference sequence). The V gene lost 7 bases and the J gene lost 6 bases, with 15 bases spanning the gap. The CDR3 has 12 amino acids. The CDR3 reads CSGAIGVDGYTF. In DNA form, the CDR3 reads TGCAGTGGAGCCATTGGGGTTGATGGCTACACCTTC.

The rearrangement joins TRBV5-1 to TRBJ2-1, with TRBD2 as a possible D gene (5 bases). This CDR3 region has 16 residues. Trimming removed 4 bases from V and 2 bases from J, with 16 bases in between. Per germline, CDR1 SGHRS and CDR2 YFSETQ. CDR3 nucleotide sequence: TGCGCCAGCAGCGACGCGGGCCTCCGACCCTACAATGAGCAGTTCTTC. This sequence encodes CASSDAGLRPYNEQFF.

The genes are TRBV7-9 and TRBJ2-7; 7 bases are a match to TRBD1. Germline V CDR1 and CDR2: SEHNR, FQNEAQ (reference sequence). V shed 3 bases, J shed 0 bases, and the junction held 8 bases outside the gene matches. The CDR3 is 16 amino acids. CDR3 nucleotide sequence: TGTGCCAGCAGCTTCCCCGGGACAGAGAACTCCTACGAGCAGTACTTC. Its translation: CASSFPGTENSYEQYF.

The chain employs TRBV7-2 and TRBJ2-1; no clear D. The germline CDR1 and CDR2 sequences are SGHTA and FQGNSA. The CDR3 loop spans 13 amino acids. V was trimmed by 4 bases and J by 8 bases, leaving 12 bases between them. The CDR3 region is CASSSLDLDEQFF. The CDR3 DNA is TGTGCCAGCAGCTCCTTGGACCTCGATGAGCAGTTCTTC.

The rearrangement joins TRBV5-1 to TRBJ2-3; D call uncertain. V lost 3 bases and J lost 0, with 14 bases in between. From germline, CDR1 is SGHRS and CDR2 YFSETQ. The CDR3 has 16 amino acids. CDR3 residues: CASSWRLTSSTDTQYF. The CDR3 region has the DNA TGCGCCAGCAGCTGGAGACTCACCTCTAGCACAGATACGCAGTATTTT. The full variable domain, completed using reference TRBV5-1 and TRBJ2-3, is KAGVTQTPRYLIKTRGQQVTLSCSPISGHRSVSWYQQTPGQGLQFLFEYFSETQRNKGNFPGRFSGRQFSNSRSEMNVSTLELGDSALYLCASSWRLTSSTDTQYFGPGTRLTVL.

This clonotype has just a few counts. The V gene is TRBV20-1, the J gene TRBJ1-5; maybe TRBD1 (6 bases). The V and J ends lost 6 bases and 5 bases respectively, with 17 bases between them. This CDR3 has 14 residues. Germline V gives CDR1 DFQATT, CDR2 SNEGSKA (reference sequence). CDR3 amino acids: CSAPDRISDQPQHF. The CDR3 coding sequence is TGCAGTGCGCCAGACAGGATAAGCGATCAGCCCCAGCATTTT.

This clonotype came up a few times. The chain combines TRBV20-1 with TRBJ2-5; D is unresolved. The V end lost 6 bases, the J end lost 0 bases, and 20 bases lay between the germline ends. This CDR3 is built from 16 residues. Germline CDR1 reads DFQATT; CDR2 reads SNEGSKA (reference sequence). CDR3 bases: TGCAGTGCCTCCTTAGGCGATGCCCTATACCAAGAGACCCAGTACTTC. As protein: CSASLGDALYQETQYF.

This clonotype has just a few counts. The chain recombines TRBV7-8 with TRBJ1-4; D perhaps matches TRBD1 (5 bases). Germline CDR1 reads SGHVS; CDR2 reads FQNEAQ. The CDR3 runs 17 residues. Trimming took off 2 bases at V and 0 bases at J, with 13 bases between the two ends. The CDR3 region has the DNA TGTGCCAGCAGCTTATGGGGCAGGGTGGCAACTAATGAAAAACTGTTTTTT. Protein product: CASSLWGRVATNEKLFF.

This clonotype has at least ten counts. CDR3 region: CASSLDSSSYNEQFF. The CDR3 DNA reads TGTGCCAGCAGCTTAGACAGCAGCTCCTACAATGAGCAGTTCTTC. V and J are TRBV7-3 and TRBJ2-1, with TRBD1 as a possible D gene (5 bases). The ends were cut back, 2 bases at V and 0 bases at J, with 8 bases in the middle. Germline-derived CDR1 and CDR2 are SGHTA and FQGTGA. CDR3 length: 15 residues. Filled out from reference TRBV7-3 and TRBJ2-1, the complete variable domain reads GAGVSQTPSNKVTEKGKYVELRCDPISGHTALYWYRQSLGQGPEFLIYFQGTGAADDSGLPNDRFFAVRPEGSVSTLKIQRTERGDSAVYLCASSLDSSSYNEQFFGPGTRLTVL.

V is TRBV2 and J is TRBJ1-5, with 9 bases lining up with TRBD1. Germline CDR1 and CDR2: SNHLY and FYNNEI. CDR3 length: 17 residues. V was pared by 4 bases and J by 1 base, with 8 bases of the junction left unmatched. The CDR3 protein is CASSGDRVWSSNQPQHF. For the CDR3, the DNA is TGTGCCAGCAGTGGGGACAGGGTTTGGTCGAGCAATCAGCCCCAGCATTTT.